This TCR beta chain emerged from a study of cytomegalovirus exposure and HLA in healthy donors. Study findings and constraints: Some public TCRs appeared in many individuals, while most sequences were rare.

CDR3 length equals 15 residues. V gave up 5 bases and J gave up 5 bases; unmatched junction bases: 12. The germline V gene has CDR1 SQVTM and CDR2 ANQGSEA. On this clone itself: What it binds is not known.

It was with 60 Vbeta and 13 Jbeta primers that the PCR ran. Assay used: immunoSEQ multiplex PCR; TCRdb lists only in-frame clones, some missing. The sample carries 190,000 or so clones, more than 75% recorded once. The chain has TRBV29-1 and TRBJ1-2, with TRBD1 matching 9 bases. The TCR comes from a woman aged 50 to 65 in good health and CMV-seropositive. The sequencing sample was made of PBMCs. CDR3 region: CSVQVSTGGGYGYTF. The CDR3 nucleotides are TGCAGCGTTCAGGTGTCGACAGGGGGTGGGTATGGCTACACCTTC.